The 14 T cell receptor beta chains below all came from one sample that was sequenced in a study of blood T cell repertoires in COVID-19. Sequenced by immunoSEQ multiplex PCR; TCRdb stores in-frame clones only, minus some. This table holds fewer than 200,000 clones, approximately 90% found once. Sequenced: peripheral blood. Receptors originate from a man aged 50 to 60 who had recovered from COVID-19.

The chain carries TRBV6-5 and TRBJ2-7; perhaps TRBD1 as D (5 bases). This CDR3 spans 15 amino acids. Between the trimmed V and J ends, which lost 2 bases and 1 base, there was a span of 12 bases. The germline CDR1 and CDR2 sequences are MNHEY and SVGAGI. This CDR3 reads CASSYRTPVSYEQYF. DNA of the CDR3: TGTGCCAGCAGTTACAGGACACCGGTGTCCTACGAGCAGTACTTC.

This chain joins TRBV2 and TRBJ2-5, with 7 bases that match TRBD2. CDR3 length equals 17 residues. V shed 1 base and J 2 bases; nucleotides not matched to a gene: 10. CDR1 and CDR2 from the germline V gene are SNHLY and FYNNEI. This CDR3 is CASSEVGSSGGQETQYF. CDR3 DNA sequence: TGTGCCAGCAGTGAAGTAGGGTCTAGCGGAGGACAAGAGACCCAGTACTTC.

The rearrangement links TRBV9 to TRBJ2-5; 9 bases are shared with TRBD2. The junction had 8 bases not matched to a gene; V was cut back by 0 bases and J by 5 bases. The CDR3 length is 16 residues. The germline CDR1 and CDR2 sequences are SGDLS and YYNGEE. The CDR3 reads CASSVGLAGTRETQYF. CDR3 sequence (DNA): TGTGCCAGCAGCGTAGGTCTAGCGGGAACCAGGGAGACCCAGTACTTC.

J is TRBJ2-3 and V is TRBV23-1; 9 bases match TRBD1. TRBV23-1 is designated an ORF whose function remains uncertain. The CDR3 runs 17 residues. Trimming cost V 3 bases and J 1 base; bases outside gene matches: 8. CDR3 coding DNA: TGCGCCAGCAGTCACCCACGCCGGGACAGGGGCACAGATACGCAGTATTTT. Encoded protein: CASSHPRRDRGTDTQYF.

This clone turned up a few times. The CDR3 is CASSLAGGDEQFF. As DNA, the CDR3 is TGTGCCAGTAGTCTAGCGGGGGGCGATGAGCAGTTCTTC. V usage is TRBV19 and J usage is TRBJ2-1; 11 nucleotides agree with TRBD2. V gave up 5 bases and J gave up 8 bases; unmatched junction bases: 2. Per germline, CDR1 LNHDA and CDR2 SQIVND (reference sequence). The CDR3 length is 13 residues.

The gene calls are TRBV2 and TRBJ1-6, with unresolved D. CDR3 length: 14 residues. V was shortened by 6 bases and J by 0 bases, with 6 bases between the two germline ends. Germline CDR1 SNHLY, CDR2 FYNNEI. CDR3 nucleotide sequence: TGTGCCAGCAGGAGGTACTCCTATAATTCACCCCTCCACTTT. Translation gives CASRRYSYNSPLHF.

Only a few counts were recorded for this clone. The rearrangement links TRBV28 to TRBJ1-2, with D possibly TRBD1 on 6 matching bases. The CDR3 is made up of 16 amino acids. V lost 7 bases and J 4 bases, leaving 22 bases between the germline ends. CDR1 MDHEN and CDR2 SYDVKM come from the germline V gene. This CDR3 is CASTLGHGRGTYGYTF. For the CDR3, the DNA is TGTGCCAGCACCCTGGGACACGGCCGAGGGACCTATGGCTACACCTTC.

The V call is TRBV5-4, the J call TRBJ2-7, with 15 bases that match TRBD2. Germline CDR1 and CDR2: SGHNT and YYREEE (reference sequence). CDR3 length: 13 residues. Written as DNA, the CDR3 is TGTGCCAGCAGCTTGGGGACTAGCGGGGGGGCGAAGGTC. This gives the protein CASSLGTSGGAKV.

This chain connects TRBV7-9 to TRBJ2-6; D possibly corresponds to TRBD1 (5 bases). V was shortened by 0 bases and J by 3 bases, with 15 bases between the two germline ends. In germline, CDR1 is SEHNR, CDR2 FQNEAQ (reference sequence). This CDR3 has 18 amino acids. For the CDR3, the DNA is TGTGCCAGCAGCTTAGCGCTCAGGGTCGGAAGTGGGGCCAACGTCCTGACTTTC. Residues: CASSLALRVGSGANVLTF.

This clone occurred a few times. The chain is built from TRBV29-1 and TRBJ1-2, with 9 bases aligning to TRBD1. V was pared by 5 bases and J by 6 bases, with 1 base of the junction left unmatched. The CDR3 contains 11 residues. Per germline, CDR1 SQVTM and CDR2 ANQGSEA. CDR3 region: CSVRQGDGYTF. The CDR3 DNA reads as TGCAGCGTTAGACAGGGGGATGGCTACACCTTC.

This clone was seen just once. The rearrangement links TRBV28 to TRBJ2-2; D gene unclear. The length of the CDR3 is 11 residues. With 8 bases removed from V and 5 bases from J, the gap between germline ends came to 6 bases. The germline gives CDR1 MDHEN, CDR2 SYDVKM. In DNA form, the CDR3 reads TGTGCCAGCCGCGGAACCGGGGAGCTGTTTTTT. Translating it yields CASRGTGELFF.

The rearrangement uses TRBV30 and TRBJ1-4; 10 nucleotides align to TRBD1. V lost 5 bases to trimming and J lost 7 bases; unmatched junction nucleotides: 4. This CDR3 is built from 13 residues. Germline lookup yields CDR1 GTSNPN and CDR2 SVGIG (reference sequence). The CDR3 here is CAWRQGAGEKLFF. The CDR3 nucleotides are TGTGCCTGGCGACAGGGGGCAGGTGAAAAACTGTTTTTT. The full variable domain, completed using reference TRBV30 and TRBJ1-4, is SQTIHQWPATLVQPVGSPLSLECTVEGTSNPNLYWYRQAAGRGLQLLFYSVGIGQISSEVPQNLSASRPQDRQFILSSKKLLLSDSGFYLCAWRQGAGEKLFFGSGTQLSVL.

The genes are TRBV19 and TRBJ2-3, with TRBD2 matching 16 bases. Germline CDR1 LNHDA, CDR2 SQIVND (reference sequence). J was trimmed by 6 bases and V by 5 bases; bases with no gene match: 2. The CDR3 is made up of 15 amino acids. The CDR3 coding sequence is TGTGCCAGTAGTTTGGGACTAGCGGGAGGGGATACGCAGTATTTT. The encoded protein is CASSLGLAGGDTQYF.

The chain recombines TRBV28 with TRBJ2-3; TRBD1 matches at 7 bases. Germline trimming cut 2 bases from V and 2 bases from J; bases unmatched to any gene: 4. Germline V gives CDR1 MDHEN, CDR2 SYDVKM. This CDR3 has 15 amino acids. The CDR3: CASSLGDRDTDTQYF. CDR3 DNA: TGTGCCAGCAGTTTAGGCGACAGGGACACAGATACGCAGTATTTT.